What follows is one TCR beta chain and its context. Its antigen is unidentified. The record originates from a study of blood T cells in healthy people across ages. The CDR3 consists of 16 residues. The germline V and J ends were trimmed by 6 bases and 2 bases, with 18 bases remaining between them. Per the germline V gene, CDR1 is MNHEY and CDR2 is SVGAGI. A minimum of 7 million PBMCs was isolated per sample. Study conclusions and caveats: What prevented conclusive comparison of naive and antigen-experienced cells was that PBMCs were unsorted. Measured against age, TCR beta diversity per million T cells decreased in a roughly linear manner.

It was with a sample-barcoded 5' primer and a J-beta primer mix that a second PCR of about 6 to 12 cycles was run. Each cDNA molecule received a tag from a template-switch adaptor that had 12 random nucleotides. Via MiXCR, TCRdb re-called the 5' RACE reads, giving one row per CDR3 protein. The table lists over 1,500,000 distinct CDR3 sequences, just under 50% of them singletons. The chain combines TRBV6-5 with TRBJ2-3; possibly TRBD1 or TRBD2 for D (6 bases each). The TCR sequence derives from a woman aged 40 to 49 in good health. Sequenced: blood. As DNA, the CDR3 is TGTGCCAGCAGCCGAAACCCGGGGGCTTTCACAGATACGCAGTATTTT. Its protein is CASSRNPGAFTDTQYF.